Described below is a single T cell receptor (beta chain) sequence and its context. The antigen is unknown. TCRdb's copy holds only in-frame clones and misses some; the assay was immunoSEQ multiplex PCR. The table shows under 25,000 clones, with 82% occurring only once. The entry originates in a study of graft-versus-host responses after intestinal transplantation. General study points: Patients with graft-donor T cell macrochimerism had high graft-versus-host to host-versus-graft clonal ratios in allografts. In recipient marrow, GvH clones were found, and some appeared first in ileum or blood.

Germline V CDR1 and CDR2: MNHNS, SASEGT. V was shortened by 0 bases and J by 4 bases, with 10 bases between the two germline ends. The CDR3 runs to 16 residues. The gene calls are TRBV6-1 and TRBJ1-6, with a tentative D call TRBD1 (6 bases). The input for sequencing was unstimulated CD8+ T cells sorted from spleen or lymph node cells, taken before transplant. This clonotype was obtained from a human donor who was the organ donor for an intestinal transplant. CDR3 residues: CASSEAGQHYNSPLHF. For the CDR3, the DNA is TGTGCCAGCAGTGAAGCTGGACAGCATTATAATTCACCCCTCCACTTT.